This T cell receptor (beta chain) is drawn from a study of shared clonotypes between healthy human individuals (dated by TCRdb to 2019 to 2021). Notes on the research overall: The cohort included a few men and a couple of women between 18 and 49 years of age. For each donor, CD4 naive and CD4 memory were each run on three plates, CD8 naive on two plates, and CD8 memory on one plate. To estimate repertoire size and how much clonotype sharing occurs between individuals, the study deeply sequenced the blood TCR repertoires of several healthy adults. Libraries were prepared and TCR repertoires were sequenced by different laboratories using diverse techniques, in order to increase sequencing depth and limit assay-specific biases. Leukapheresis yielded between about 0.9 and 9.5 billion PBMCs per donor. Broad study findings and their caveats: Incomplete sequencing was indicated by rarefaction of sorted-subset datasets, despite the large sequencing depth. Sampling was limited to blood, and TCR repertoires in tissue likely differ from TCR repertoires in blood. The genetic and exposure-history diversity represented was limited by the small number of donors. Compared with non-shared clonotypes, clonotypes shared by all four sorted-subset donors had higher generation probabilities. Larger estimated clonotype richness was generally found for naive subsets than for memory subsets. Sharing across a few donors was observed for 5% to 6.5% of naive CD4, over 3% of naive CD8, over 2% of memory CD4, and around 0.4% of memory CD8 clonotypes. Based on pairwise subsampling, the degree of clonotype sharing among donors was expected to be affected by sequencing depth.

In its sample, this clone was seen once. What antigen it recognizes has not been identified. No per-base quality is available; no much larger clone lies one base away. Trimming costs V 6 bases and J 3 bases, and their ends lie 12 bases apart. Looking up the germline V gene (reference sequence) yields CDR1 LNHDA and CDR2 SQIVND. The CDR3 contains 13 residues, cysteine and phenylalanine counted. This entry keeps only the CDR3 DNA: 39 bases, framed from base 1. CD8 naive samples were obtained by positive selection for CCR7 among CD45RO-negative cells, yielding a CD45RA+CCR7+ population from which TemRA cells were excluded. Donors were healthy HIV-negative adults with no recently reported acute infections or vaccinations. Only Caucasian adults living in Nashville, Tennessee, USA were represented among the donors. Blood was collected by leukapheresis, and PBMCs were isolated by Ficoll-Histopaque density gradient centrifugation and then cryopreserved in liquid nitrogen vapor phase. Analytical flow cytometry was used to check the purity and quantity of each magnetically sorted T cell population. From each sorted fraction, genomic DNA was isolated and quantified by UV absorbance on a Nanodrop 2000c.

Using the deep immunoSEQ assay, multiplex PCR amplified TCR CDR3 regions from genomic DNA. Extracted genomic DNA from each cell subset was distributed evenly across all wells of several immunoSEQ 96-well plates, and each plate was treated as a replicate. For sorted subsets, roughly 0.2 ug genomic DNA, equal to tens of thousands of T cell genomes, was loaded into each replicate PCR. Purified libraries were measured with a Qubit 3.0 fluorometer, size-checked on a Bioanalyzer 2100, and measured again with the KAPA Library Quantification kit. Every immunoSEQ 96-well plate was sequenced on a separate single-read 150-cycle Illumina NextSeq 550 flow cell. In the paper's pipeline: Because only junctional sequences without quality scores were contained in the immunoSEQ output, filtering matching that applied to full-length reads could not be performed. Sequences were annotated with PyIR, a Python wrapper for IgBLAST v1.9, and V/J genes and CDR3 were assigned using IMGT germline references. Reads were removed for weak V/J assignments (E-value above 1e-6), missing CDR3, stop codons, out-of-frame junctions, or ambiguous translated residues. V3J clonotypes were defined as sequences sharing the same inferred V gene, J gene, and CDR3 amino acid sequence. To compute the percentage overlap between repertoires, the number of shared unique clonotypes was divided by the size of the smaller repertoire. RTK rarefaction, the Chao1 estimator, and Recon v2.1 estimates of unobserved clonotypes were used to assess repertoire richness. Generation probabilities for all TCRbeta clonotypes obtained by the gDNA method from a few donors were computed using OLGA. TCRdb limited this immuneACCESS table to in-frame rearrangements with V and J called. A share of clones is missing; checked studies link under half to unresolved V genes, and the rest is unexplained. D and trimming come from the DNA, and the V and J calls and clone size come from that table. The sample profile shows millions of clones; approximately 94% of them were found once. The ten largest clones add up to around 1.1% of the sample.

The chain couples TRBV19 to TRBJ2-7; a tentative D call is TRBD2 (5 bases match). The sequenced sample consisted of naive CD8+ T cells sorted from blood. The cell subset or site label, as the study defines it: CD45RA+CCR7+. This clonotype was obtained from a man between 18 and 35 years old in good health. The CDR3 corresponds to CASSPTGYYEQYF. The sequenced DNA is TGTGCCAGTAGCCCCACGGGGTACTACGAGCAGTACTTC.